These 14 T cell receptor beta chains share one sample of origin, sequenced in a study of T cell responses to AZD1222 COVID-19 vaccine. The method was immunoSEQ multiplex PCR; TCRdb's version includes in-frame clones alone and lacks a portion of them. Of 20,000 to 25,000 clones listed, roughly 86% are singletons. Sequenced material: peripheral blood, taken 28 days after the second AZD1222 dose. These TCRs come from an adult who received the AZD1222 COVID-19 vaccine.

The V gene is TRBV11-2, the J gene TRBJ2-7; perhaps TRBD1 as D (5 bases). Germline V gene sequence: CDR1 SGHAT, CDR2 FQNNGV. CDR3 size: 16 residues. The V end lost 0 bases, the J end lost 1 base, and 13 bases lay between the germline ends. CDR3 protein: CASSLDRFQGSYEQYF. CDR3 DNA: TGTGCCAGCAGCTTAGATCGGTTTCAGGGTTCCTACGAGCAGTACTTC.

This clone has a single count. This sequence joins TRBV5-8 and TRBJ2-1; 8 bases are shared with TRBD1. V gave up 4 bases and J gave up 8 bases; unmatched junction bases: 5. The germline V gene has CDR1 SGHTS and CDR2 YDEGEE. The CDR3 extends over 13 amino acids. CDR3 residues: CASSRHRGDEQFF. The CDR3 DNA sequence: TGTGCCAGCAGCCGGCACAGGGGGGATGAGCAGTTCTTC. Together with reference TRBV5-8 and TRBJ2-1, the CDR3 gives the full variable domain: EAGVTQSPTHLIKTRGQQATLRCSPISGHTSVYWYQQALGLGLQFLLWYDEGEERNRGNFPPRFSGRQFPNYSSELNVNALELEDSALYLCASSRHRGDEQFFGPGTRLTVL.

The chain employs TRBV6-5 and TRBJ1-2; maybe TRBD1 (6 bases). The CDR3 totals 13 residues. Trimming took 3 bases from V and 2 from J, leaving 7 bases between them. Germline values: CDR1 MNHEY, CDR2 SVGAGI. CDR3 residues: CASSYGGNYGYTF. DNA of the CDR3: TGTGCCAGCAGTTATGGGGGCAACTATGGCTACACCTTC.

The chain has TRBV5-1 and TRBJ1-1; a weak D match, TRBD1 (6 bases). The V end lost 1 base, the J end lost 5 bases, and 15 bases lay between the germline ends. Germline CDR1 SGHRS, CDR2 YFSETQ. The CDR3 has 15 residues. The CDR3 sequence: CASSLRDTLGTEAFF. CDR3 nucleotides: TGCGCCAGCAGCTTGAGGGACACCCTGGGGACTGAAGCTTTCTTT.

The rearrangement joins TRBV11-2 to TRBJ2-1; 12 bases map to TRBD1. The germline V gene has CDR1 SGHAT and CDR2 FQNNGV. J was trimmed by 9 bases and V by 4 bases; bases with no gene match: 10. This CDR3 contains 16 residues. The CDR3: CASSSYRDRGLGEQFF. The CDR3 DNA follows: TGTGCCAGCAGCTCCTACCGGGACAGGGGGCTAGGTGAGCAGTTCTTC.

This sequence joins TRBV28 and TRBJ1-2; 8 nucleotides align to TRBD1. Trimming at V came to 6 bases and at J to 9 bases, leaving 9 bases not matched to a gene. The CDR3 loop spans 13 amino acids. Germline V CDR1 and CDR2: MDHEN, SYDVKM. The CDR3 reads CASRPGQGRSYTF. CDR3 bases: TGTGCCAGCAGGCCCGGACAGGGACGAAGCTACACCTTC.

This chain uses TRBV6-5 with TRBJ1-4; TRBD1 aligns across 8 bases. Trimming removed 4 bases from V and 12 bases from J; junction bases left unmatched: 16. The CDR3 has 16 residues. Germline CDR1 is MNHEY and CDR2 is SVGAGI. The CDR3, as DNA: TGTGCCAGCAGTTCCAGAACCTTGACAGGGGAGGGTCAACTGTTTTTT. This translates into CASSSRTLTGEGQLFF.

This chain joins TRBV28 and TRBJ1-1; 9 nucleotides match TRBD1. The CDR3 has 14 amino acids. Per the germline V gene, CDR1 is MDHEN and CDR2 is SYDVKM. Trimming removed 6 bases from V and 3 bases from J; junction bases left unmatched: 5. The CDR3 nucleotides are TGTGCCAGCAGGTCGGGACAGGGTGACACTGAAGCTTTCTTT. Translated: CASRSGQGDTEAFF.

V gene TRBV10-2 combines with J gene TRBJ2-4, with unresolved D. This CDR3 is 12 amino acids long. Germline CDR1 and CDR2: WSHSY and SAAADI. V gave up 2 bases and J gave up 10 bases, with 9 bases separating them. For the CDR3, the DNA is TGCGCCAGCAGTGAGGGGATCGGGATTCAGTACTTC. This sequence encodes CASSEGIGIQYF.

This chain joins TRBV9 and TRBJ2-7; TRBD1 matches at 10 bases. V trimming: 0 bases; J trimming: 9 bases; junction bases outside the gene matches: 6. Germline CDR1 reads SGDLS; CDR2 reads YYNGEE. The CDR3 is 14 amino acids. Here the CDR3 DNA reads TGTGCCAGCAGCGTAGAAGGACAGGGGGGTTGGCAGTACTTC. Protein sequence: CASSVEGQGGWQYF.

The DNA for the CDR3 is TGTGCCAGCAGTCAAAACCCCCGCTATGGCTACACCTTC. It translates to CASSQNPRYGYTF. This rearrangement joins TRBV6-5 to TRBJ1-2, with D hard to call. The CDR3 totals 13 residues. In germline, CDR1 is MNHEY, CDR2 SVGAGI. V gave up 5 bases and J gave up 4 bases, with 11 bases separating them.

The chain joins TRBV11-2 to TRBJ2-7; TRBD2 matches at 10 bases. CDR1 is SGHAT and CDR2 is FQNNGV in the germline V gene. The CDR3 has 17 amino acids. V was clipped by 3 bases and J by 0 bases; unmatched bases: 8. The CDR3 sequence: CASSFSSGSYSSYEQYF. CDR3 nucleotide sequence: TGTGCCAGCAGCTTCTCTAGCGGGAGTTACAGCTCCTACGAGCAGTACTTC.

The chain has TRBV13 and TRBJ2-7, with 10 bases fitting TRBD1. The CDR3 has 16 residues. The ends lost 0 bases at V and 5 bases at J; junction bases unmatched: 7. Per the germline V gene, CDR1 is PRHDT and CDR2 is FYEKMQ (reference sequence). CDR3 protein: CASSLGLDRGSDEQYF. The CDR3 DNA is TGTGCCAGCAGCTTAGGCCTGGACAGGGGGTCAGACGAGCAGTACTTC. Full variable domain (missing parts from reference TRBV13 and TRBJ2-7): AAGVIQSPRHLIKEKRETATLKCYPIPRHDTVYWYQQGPGQDPQFLISFYEKMQSDKGSIPDRFSAQQFSDYHSELNMSSLELGDSALYFCASSLGLDRGSDEQYFGPGTRLTVT.

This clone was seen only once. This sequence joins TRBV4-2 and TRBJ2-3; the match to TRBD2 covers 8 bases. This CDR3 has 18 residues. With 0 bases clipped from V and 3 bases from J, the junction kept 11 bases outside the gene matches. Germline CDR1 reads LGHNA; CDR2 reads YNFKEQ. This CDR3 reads CASSQDESSGRRTDTQYF. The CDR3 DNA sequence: TGTGCCAGCAGCCAAGATGAATCGAGCGGGAGAAGGACAGATACGCAGTATTTT.